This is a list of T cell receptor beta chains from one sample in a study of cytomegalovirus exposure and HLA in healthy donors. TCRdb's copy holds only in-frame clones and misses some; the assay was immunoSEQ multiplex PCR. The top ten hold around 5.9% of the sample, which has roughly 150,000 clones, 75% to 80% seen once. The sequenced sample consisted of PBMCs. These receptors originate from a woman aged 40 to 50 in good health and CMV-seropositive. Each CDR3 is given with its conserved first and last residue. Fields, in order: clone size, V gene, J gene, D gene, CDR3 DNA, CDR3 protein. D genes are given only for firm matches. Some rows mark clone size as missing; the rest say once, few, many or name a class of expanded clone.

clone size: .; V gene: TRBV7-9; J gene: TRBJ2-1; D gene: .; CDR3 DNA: TGTGCCAGCAGCAGCCGGGCTAGCGAAGGGTACAATGAGCAGTTCTTC; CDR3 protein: CASSSRASEGYNEQFF
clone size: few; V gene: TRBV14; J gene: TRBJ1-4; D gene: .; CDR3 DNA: TGTGCCAGCAGCCAATATAAGTCAGGGGCCAACCGATTT; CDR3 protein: CASSQYKSGANRF
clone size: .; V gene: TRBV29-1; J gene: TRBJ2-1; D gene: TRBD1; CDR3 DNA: TGCAGCGTGGAGGGGACAGGAGCATCTGAGCAGTTCTTC; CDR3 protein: CSVEGTGASEQFF
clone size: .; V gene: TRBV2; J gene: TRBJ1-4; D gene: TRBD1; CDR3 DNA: TGTGCCAGCAGAGGGACAGACCTAGGGGAAAAACTGTTTTTT; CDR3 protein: CASRGTDLGEKLFF
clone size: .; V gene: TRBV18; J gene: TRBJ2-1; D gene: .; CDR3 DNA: TGTGCCAGCTCACCACGGAGGGAACTTCAGTTCTTC; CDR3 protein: CASSPRRELQFF
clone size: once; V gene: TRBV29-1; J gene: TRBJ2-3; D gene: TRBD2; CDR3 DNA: TGCAGCGTGCCACCCCCGGGACTAGCGGGAGATACGCAGTATTTT; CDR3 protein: CSVPPPGLAGDTQYF
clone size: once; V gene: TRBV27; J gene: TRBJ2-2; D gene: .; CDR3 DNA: TGTGCCAGCAGTACGCTAGGAGCTCACACCGGGGAGCTGTTTTTT; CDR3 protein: CASSTLGAHTGELFF
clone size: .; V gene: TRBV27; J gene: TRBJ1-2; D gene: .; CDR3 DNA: TGTGCCAGCAGCTCTCCCGCGACAGCGCCTAGCTACACCTTC; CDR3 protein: CASSSPATAPSYTF
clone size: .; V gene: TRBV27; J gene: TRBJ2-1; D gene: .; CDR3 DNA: TGTGCCAGCAGCCCCTCCCCCGGCGCCGGGGTCAATGAGCAGTTCTTC; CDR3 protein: CASSPSPGAGVNEQFF
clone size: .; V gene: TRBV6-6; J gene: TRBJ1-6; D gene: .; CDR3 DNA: TGTGCCAGCAGTTCAGGCAGGGCTGATTCACCCCTCCACTTT; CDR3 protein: CASSSGRADSPLHF
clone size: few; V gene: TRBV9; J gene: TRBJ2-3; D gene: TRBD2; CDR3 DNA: TGTGCCAGCAGCGTGGCGGGAGACAGTGCAGATACGCAGTATTTT; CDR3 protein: CASSVAGDSADTQYF
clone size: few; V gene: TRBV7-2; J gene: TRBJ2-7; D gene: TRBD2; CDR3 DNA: TGTGCCAGCAGCTTAGCCGGGACTAGCGACTACGAGCAGTACTTC; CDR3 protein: CASSLAGTSDYEQYF
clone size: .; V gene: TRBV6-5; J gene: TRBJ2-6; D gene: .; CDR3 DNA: TGTGCCAGCAGTTACCTGGGGGCGCTTGGGGCCAACGTCCTGACTTTC; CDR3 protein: CASSYLGALGANVLTF
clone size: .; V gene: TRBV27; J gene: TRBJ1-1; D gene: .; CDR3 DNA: TGTGCCAGCAGTTTAGGTAGAGCCACTGAAGCTTTCTTT; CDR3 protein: CASSLGRATEAFF
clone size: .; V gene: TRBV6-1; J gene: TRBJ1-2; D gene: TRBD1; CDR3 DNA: TGTGCCAGCAGAGGGACAGGGGGCTACGGCTACACCTTC; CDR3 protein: CASRGTGGYGYTF
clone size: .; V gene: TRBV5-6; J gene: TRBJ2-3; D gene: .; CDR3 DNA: TGTGCCAGCAGCTTTCCGGGAGCATACACAGATACGCAGTATTTT; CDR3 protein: CASSFPGAYTDTQYF
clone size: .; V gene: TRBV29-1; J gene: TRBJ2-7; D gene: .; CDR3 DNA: TGCAGCGCCGCTGGCAGGGCCGAGCAGTACTTC; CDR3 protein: CSAAGRAEQYF
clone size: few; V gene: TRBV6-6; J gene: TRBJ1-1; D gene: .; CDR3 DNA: TGTGCCAGCAGACGACAGTGGGAAGCTTTCTTT; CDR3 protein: CASRRQWEAFF
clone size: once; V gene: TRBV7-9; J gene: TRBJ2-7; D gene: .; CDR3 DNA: TGTGCCAGCAGCTCTCGTTCCTACGAGCAGTACTTC; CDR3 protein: CASSSRSYEQYF
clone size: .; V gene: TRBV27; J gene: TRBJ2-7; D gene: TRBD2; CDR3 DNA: TGTGCCAGCAGTTTAACTAGCGGGAGCTCCTACGAGCAGTACTTC; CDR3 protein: CASSLTSGSSYEQYF
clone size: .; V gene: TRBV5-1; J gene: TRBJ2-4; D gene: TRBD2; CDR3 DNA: TGCGCCAGCAGCTTGTATCTAGCGGGAGATGCCAAAAACATTCAGTACTTC; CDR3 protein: CASSLYLAGDAKNIQYF
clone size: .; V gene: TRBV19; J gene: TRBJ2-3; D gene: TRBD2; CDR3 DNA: TGTGCCAGTAGTACGACTAGCGGGAGTTTGGATACGCAGTATTTT; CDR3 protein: CASSTTSGSLDTQYF
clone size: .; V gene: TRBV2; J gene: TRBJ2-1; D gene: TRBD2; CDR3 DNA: TGTGCCAGCAGTGAACTAGCGGGAGGTGAGCAGTTCTTC; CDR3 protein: CASSELAGGEQFF
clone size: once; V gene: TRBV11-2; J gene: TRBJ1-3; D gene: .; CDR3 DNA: TGTGCCAGCAGCTCGACAGGAAACACCATATATTTT; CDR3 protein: CASSSTGNTIYF
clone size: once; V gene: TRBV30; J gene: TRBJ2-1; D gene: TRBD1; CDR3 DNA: TGTGCCTGGAGTCGCCGGGACAGGGTATTCAATGAGCAGTTCTTC; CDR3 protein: CAWSRRDRVFNEQFF
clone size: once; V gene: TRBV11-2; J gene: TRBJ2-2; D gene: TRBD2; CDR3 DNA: TGTGCCAGCAGCTCAAGGGGACTAGCGGGAGGGCCGGACACCGGGGAGCTGTTTTTT; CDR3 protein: CASSSRGLAGGPDTGELFF
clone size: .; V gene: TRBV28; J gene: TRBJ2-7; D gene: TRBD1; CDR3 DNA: TGTGCCAGCAGTCTCGGACAGGGGGCTTACGAGCAGTACTTC; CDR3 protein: CASSLGQGAYEQYF